The text below deals with one T cell receptor (beta chain). Antigen unknown. These data originate in a study of post-analysis software for immune sequencing data. Study context: Clinical courses comprised relapsing-remitting, secondary progressive and progressive-relapsing multiple sclerosis.

Trimming stripped 1 base from V and 15 bases from J, with 10 bases between. This CDR3 contains 11 residues. CDR1 is SEHNR and CDR2 is FQNEAQ in the germline V gene (reference sequence). Study outcomes and limitations: Those with multiple sclerosis, the patient group, showed significantly lower normalized Chao1 diversity than controls. Compared with controls, patients had more of roughly five TRBV segments, including TRBV5-6, TRBV5-1 and TRBV20-1.

The TCR beta cDNA libraries carried unique molecular identifiers. A population of about 1 to 11 million T cells gave rise to about half a million cDNA molecules. Each CDR3 protein is one row after TCRdb ran MiXCR on the PCR reads. The sample has 750,000 to 950,000 distinct CDR3 sequences; 40% to 55% are singletons. The chain combines TRBV7-9 with TRBJ2-1, with a weak D call TRBD1 (6 bases). The sequence derives from a girl aged 5-17 years with multiple sclerosis. The material sequenced was blood. The chain's CDR3 is CASSLEGGWFF. In nucleotides, the CDR3 is TGTGCCAGCAGCTTAGAAGGGGGTTGGTTCTTC.